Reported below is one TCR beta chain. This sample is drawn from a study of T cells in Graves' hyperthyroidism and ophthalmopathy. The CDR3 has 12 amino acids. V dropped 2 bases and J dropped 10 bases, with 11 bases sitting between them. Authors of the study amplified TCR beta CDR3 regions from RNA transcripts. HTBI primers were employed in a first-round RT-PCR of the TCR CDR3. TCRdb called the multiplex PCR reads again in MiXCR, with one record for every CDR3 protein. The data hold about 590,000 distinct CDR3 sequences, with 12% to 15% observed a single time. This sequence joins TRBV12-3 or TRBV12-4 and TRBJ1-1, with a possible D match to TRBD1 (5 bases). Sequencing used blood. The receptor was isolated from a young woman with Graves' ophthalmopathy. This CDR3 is CASSLFDSRAFF. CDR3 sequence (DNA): TGTGCCAGCAGTTTATTCGACAGCAGAGCTTTCTTT.